This record looks at one T cell receptor beta chain sequence and its context. What it recognizes is unknown. The time point here: blood 4 weeks post-SBRT, at nephrectomy. Treatment here: 15 Gy SBRT to primary tumor, nephrectomy 4 weeks later. Nephrectomy followed 15 Gy stereotactic body radiation by 4 weeks. Blood was sampled at baseline, 2 weeks and 4 weeks after SBRT. CDR1 and CDR2 (germline): SGHDN, FVKESK. This CDR3 contains 11 residues. The germline V and J ends were trimmed by 2 bases and 6 bases, with 5 bases remaining between them. The source of the sample is a study of radiation and T cells in renal cell carcinoma. Study observations and caveats: Top tumor clonotypes rose in blood 2 weeks post-radiation, then contracted.

Sequencing used immunoSEQ multiplex PCR; TCRdb keeps in-frame clones, though not all of them. The table records about 83,000 clones, 70% to 90% of them present only once. Sequenced material: blood, taken from a patient whose treatment included radiotherapy and nephrectomy. The TCR originated in a woman in her fifties or sixties with renal cell carcinoma. The chain recombines TRBV14 with TRBJ2-7; D remains unclear. The CDR3 loop is CASSQRIEQYF. The CDR3 DNA follows: TGTGCCAGCAGCCAAAGGATCGAGCAGTACTTC.